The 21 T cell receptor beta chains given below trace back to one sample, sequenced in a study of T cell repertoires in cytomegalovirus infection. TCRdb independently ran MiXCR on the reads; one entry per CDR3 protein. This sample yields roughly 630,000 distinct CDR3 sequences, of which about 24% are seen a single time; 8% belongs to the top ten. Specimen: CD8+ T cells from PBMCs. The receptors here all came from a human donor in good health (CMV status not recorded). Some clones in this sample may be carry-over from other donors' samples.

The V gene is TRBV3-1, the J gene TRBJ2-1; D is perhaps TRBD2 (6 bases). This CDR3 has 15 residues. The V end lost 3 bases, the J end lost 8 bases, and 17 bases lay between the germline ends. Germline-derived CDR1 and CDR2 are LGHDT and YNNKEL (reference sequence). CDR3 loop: CASSQVQDYSHEQFF. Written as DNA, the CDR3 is TGTGCCAGCAGCCAGGTTCAGGACTATTCCCATGAGCAGTTCTTC.

The CDR3 loop is CASSQEGGARNQPQHF. The CDR3 DNA is TGTGCCAGCAGCCAAGAAGGGGGGGCTCGGAATCAGCCCCAGCATTTT. V is TRBV3-1 and J is TRBJ1-5; D perhaps matches TRBD1 (6 bases). The CDR3 has 16 amino acids. The germline V gene encodes CDR1 LGHDT and CDR2 YNNKEL (reference sequence). V shed 0 bases and J shed 4 bases, with 13 bases lying between them. The full variable domain, rest sourced from reference TRBV3-1 and TRBJ1-5, is DTAVSQTPKYLVTQMGNDKSIKCEQNLGHDTMYWYKQDSKKFLKIMFSYNNKELIINETVPNRFSPKSPDKAHLNLHINSLELGDSAVYFCASSQEGGARNQPQHFGDGTRLSIL.

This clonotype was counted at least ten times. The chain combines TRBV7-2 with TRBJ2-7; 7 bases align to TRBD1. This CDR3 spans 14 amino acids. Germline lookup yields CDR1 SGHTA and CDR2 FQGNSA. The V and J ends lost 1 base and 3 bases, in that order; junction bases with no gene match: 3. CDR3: CASSLGTGIYEQYF. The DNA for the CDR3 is TGTGCCAGCAGCTTAGGGACAGGTATCTACGAGCAGTACTTC.

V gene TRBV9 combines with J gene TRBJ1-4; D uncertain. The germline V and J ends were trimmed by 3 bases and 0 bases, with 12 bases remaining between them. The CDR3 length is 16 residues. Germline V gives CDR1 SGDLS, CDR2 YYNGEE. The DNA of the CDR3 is TGTGCCAGCAGCGCCCAGGCGTCCTCAACTAATGAAAAACTGTTTTTT. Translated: CASSAQASSTNEKLFF.

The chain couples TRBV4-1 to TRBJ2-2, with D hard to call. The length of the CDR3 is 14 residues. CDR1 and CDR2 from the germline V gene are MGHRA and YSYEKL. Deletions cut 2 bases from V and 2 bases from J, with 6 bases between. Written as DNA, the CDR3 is TGCGCCAGCAGCCAACATCTTAACACCGGGGAGCTGTTTTTT. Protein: CASSQHLNTGELFF.

CDR3 bases: TGTGCCAGCAGATACGGGGGCGCGGGCACTGAAGCTTTCTTT. Protein product: CASRYGGAGTEAFF. The V gene is TRBV6-8, the J gene TRBJ1-1, with D perhaps TRBD1 (6 bases). The CDR3 is 14 amino acids. The V gene's germline CDR1 is MNHGY and CDR2 SAAAGT. The ends were cut back, 6 bases at V and 4 bases at J, with 15 bases in the middle.

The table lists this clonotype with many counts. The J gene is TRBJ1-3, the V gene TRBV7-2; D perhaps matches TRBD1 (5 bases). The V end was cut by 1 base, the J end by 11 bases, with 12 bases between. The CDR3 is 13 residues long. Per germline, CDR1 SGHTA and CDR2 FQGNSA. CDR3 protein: CASSLEGPRPIYF. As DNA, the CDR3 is TGTGCCAGCAGCTTAGAGGGACCGCGCCCCATATATTTT.

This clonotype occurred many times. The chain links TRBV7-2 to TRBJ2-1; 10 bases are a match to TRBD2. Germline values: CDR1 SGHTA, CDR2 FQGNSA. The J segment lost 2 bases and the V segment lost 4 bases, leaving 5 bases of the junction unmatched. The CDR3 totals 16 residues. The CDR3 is CASSSLAGGTYNEQFF. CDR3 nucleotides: TGTGCCAGCAGCTCCTTAGCGGGGGGCACCTACAATGAGCAGTTCTTC.

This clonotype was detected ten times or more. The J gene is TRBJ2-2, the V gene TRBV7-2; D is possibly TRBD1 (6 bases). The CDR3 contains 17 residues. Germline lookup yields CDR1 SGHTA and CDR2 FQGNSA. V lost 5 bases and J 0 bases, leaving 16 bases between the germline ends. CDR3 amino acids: CASSLTPGHANTGELFF. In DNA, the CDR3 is TGTGCCAGCAGCCTCACCCCGGGACACGCGAACACCGGGGAGCTGTTTTTT.

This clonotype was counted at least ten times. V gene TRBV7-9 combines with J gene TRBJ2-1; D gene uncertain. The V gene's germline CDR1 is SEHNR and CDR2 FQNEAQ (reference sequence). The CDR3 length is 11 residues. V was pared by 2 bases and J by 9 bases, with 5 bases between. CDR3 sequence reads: CASSLPVEQFF. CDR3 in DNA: TGTGCCAGCAGCTTACCAGTTGAGCAGTTCTTC.

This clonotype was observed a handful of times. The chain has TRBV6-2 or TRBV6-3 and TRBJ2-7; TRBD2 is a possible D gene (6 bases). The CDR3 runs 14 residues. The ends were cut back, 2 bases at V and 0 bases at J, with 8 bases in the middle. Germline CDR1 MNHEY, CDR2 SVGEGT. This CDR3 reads CASSYRGSSYEQYF. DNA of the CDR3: TGTGCCAGCAGTTACCGGGGGAGCTCCTACGAGCAGTACTTC.

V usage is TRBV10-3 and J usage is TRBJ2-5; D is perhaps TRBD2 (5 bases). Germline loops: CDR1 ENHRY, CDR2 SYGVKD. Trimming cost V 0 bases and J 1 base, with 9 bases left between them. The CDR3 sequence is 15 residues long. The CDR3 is CAISESGDPQETQYF. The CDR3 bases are TGTGCCATCAGTGAGTCGGGAGACCCCCAAGAGACCCAGTACTTC.

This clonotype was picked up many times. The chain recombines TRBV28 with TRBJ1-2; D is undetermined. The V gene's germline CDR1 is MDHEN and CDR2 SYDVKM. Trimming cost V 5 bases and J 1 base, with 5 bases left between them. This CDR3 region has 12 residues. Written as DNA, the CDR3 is TGTGCCAGCAGTGGGATTAACTATGGCTACACCTTC. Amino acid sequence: CASSGINYGYTF.

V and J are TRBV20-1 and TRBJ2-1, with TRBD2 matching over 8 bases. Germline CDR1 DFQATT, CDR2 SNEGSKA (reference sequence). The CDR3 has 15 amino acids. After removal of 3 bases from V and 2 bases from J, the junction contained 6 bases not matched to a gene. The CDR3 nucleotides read TGCAGTGCTAGGGGGGTAGCGGGACCCTACAATGAGCAGTTCTTC. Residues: CSARGVAGPYNEQFF.

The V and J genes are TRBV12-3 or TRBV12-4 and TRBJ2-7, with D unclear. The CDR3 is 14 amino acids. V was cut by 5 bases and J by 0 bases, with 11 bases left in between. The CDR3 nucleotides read TGTGCCAGCAGTCCGCGGCGGAGCTCCTACGAGCAGTACTTC. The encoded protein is CASSPRRSSYEQYF.

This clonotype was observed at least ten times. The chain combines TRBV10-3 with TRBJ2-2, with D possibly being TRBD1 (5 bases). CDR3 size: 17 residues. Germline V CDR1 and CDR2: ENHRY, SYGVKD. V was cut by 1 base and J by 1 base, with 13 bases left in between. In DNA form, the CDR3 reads TGTGCCATCAGTGAGTTCAGACAGACTCAGAACACCGGGGAGCTGTTTTTT. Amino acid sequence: CAISEFRQTQNTGELFF.

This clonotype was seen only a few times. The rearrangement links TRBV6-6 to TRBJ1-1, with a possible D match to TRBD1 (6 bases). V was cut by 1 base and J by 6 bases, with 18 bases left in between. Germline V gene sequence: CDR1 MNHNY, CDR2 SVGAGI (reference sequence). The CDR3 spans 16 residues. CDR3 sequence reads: CASSYLFGGREAEAFF. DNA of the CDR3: TGTGCCAGCAGTTACTTATTTGGGGGGCGTGAGGCTGAAGCTTTCTTT.

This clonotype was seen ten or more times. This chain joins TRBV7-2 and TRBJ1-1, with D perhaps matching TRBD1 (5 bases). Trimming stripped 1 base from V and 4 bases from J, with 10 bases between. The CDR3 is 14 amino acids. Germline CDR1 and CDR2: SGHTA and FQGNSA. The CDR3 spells CASSLVEGSTEAFF. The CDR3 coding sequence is TGTGCCAGCAGCTTAGTGGAGGGGAGCACTGAAGCTTTCTTT.

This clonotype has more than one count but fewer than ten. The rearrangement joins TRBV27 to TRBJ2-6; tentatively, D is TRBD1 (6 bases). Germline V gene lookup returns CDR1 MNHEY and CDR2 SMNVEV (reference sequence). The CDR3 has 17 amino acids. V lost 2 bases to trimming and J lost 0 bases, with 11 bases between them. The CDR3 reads CASSLLDSLSGANVLTF. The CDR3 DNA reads TGTGCCAGCAGTTTACTGGACAGCCTCTCTGGGGCCAACGTCCTGACTTTC.

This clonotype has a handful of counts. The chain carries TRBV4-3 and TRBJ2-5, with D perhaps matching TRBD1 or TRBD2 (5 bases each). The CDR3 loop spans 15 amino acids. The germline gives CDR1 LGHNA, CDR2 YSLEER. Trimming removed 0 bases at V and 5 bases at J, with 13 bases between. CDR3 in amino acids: CASSQDRGTGETQYF. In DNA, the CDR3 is TGCGCCAGCAGCCAAGACCGGGGCACGGGGGAGACCCAGTACTTC.

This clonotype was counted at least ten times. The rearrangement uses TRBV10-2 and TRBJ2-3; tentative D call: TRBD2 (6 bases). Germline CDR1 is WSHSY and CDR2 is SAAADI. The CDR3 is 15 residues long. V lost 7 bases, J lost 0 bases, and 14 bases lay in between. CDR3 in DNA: TGCGCCAGCATAAACGGGGGTCCCAGCACAGATACGCAGTATTTT. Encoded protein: CASINGGPSTDTQYF.